Below, 23 T cell receptor beta chains from the same sample are listed, as sequenced in a study of blood T cell repertoires in COVID-19. Assay: immunoSEQ multiplex PCR; the TCRdb copy retains only in-frame clones and omits some. The data show approximately 29,000 clones, less than 90% seen once. The source material was peripheral blood. These receptor sequences come from a man in his 70s with active COVID-19.

Written as DNA, the CDR3 is TGCGCCAGCAGCTCGGACAGATACGAGCAGTACTTC. Protein: CASSSDRYEQYF. The chain recombines TRBV5-1 with TRBJ2-7, with D possibly being TRBD1 (6 bases). CDR3 length equals 12 residues. V lost 3 bases to trimming and J lost 4 bases, with 8 bases between them. In germline, CDR1 is SGHRS, CDR2 YFSETQ.

A single count supports this clone. V gene TRBV11-2 combines with J gene TRBJ2-3; 8 bases map to TRBD1. The ends lost 5 bases at V and 10 bases at J; junction bases unmatched: 17. Germline V lookup: CDR1 SGHAT, CDR2 FQNNGV. This CDR3 region has 16 residues. CDR3 in amino acids: CASSPRDRLPNIAQYF. The CDR3 coding sequence is TGTGCCAGCAGCCCCCGGGACAGGCTGCCAAATATTGCGCAGTATTTT.

The gene calls are TRBV18 and TRBJ2-7, with TRBD2 identical over 11 bases. The CDR3 length is 16 residues. The germline V gene has CDR1 KGHSH and CDR2 LQKENI. V was clipped by 3 bases and J by 4 bases; unmatched bases: 8. CDR3 coding DNA: TGTGCCAGCTCACCCAGCCCGACTAGCGGGACATACGAGCAGTACTTC. Encoded protein: CASSPSPTSGTYEQYF.

V and J are TRBV7-2 and TRBJ1-1; perhaps TRBD1 as D (5 bases). V was trimmed by 5 bases and J by 2 bases, leaving 18 bases between them. There are 16 residues in the CDR3. CDR1 and CDR2 from the germline V gene are SGHTA and FQGNSA. CDR3 coding DNA: TGTGCCAGCAGCCATACCCGGCGGAGGGGAAACACTGAAGCTTTCTTT. This encodes CASSHTRRRGNTEAFF.

In this sample, this clone turned up once. The rearrangement joins TRBV2 to TRBJ2-7, with TRBD2 as a possible D gene (6 bases). Per germline, CDR1 SNHLY and CDR2 FYNNEI. This CDR3 has 13 amino acids. V lost 8 bases to trimming and J lost 3 bases, with 14 bases between them. CDR3 region: CASGMGGSYEQYF. CDR3 nucleotides: TGTGCCAGCGGGATGGGGGGTAGCTACGAGCAGTACTTC. Variable domain in full (rest from reference TRBV2 and TRBJ2-7): EPEVTQTPSHQVTQMGQEVILRCVPISNHLYFYWYRQILGQKVEFLVSFYNNEISEKSEIFDDQFSVERPDGSNFTLKIRSTKLEDSAMYFCASGMGGSYEQYFGPGTRLTVT.

The chain carries TRBV30 and TRBJ1-5, with D possibly matching TRBD1 (5 bases). The length of the CDR3 is 14 residues. Per the germline V gene, CDR1 is GTSNPN and CDR2 is SVGIG (reference sequence). Trimming removed 2 bases at V and 3 bases at J, with 11 bases between. The CDR3 region is CAWSPDKYNQPQHF. In nucleotides, the CDR3 is TGTGCCTGGAGTCCGGACAAGTACAATCAGCCCCAGCATTTT.

V gene TRBV5-1 combines with J gene TRBJ1-1; D may be TRBD1 (5 bases). The germline V gene has CDR1 SGHRS and CDR2 YFSETQ. The ends were cut back, 4 bases at V and 5 bases at J, with 30 bases in the middle. The CDR3 has 19 residues. The CDR3 DNA sequence: TGCGCCAGCAGCCTGGGAGATGGGAGGAAGGGGCTGTCGGGGACTGAAGCTTTCTTT. Encoded protein: CASSLGDGRKGLSGTEAFF.

The CDR3 reads CASSATGGGYGYTF. The CDR3 region has the DNA TGTGCCAGCAGCGCCACAGGGGGCGGCTATGGCTACACCTTC. V and J are TRBV7-2 and TRBJ1-2; the match to TRBD1 covers 9 bases. The CDR3 is 14 amino acids. The V segment lost 5 bases and the J segment 4 bases; nucleotides outside the gene matches: 5. In germline, CDR1 is SGHTA, CDR2 FQGNSA.

This clone was recorded only once. V usage is TRBV12-3 or TRBV12-4 and J usage is TRBJ2-5, with 7 bases identical to TRBD1. There are 13 residues in the CDR3. With 6 bases clipped from V and 4 bases from J, the junction kept 5 bases outside the gene matches. The CDR3 region is CASSRGGPETQYF. CDR3 sequence (DNA): TGTGCCAGCAGCCGAGGGGGCCCAGAGACCCAGTACTTC.

V is TRBV19 and J is TRBJ2-5; 12 positions match TRBD1. Germline CDR1 LNHDA, CDR2 SQIVND (reference sequence). V was pared by 10 bases and J by 5 bases, with 14 bases of the junction left unmatched. This CDR3 has 16 amino acids. This CDR3 is CATKGTGGIPRETQYF. The CDR3, as DNA: TGTGCCACTAAGGGGACAGGGGGCATACCTCGGGAGACCCAGTACTTC.

V gene TRBV6-6 combines with J gene TRBJ1-4, with 8 bases lining up with TRBD1. Germline V lookup: CDR1 MNHNY, CDR2 SVGAGI (reference sequence). This CDR3 region has 15 residues. V gave up 6 bases and J gave up 5 bases; unmatched junction bases: 8. CDR3 in DNA: TGTGCCAGCAGCCTTATCGGGACAGGCAATGAAAAACTGTTTTTT. Its protein product is CASSLIGTGNEKLFF.

This clone has a handful of counts. The chain recombines TRBV18 with TRBJ1-5; the D is unclear. The CDR3 covers 14 residues. The V end was cut by 6 bases, the J end by 2 bases, with 11 bases between. Per germline, CDR1 KGHSH and CDR2 LQKENI. The CDR3 protein is CASSENKGNQPQHF. The CDR3 DNA reads TGTGCCAGCTCGGAGAACAAGGGCAATCAGCCCCAGCATTTT. Using reference TRBV18 and TRBJ1-5 for the parts outside the CDR3, the full variable domain is NAGVMQNPRHLVRRRGQEARLRCSPMKGHSHVYWYRQLPEEGLKFMVYLQKENIIDESGMPKERFSAEFPKEGPSILRIQQVVRGDSAAYFCASSENKGNQPQHFGDGTRLSIL.

The chain couples TRBV28 to TRBJ1-5; D might be TRBD1 (6 bases). V lost 4 bases and J 0 bases, leaving 13 bases between the germline ends. The CDR3 is made up of 16 amino acids. Germline V gene data show CDR1 as MDHEN and CDR2 as SYDVKM. Written as DNA, the CDR3 is TGTGCCAGCAGTTCCCCGACAGGTTATAGCAATCAGCCCCAGCATTTT. It encodes CASSSPTGYSNQPQHF.

This sequence joins TRBV3-1 (or the pseudogene TRBV3-2) and TRBJ1-4; 10 positions agree with TRBD1. The CDR3 is 15 residues long. Germline V lookup: CDR1 LGHDT, CDR2 YNNKEL (reference sequence). V gave up 5 bases and J gave up 5 bases; unmatched junction bases: 5. The CDR3 coding sequence is TGTGCCAGCAGCAAGAGGACAGGGGGAAATGAAAAACTGTTTTTT. This gives the protein CASSKRTGGNEKLFF.

This sequence joins TRBV10-3 and TRBJ2-4; the D gene is possibly TRBD1 (6 bases). Trimming left V 2 bases short and J 0 bases short, with 8 bases between. Germline loops: CDR1 ENHRY, CDR2 SYGVKD. The CDR3 totals 15 residues. The CDR3 sequence is CAISEGGLAKNIQYF. The CDR3 DNA reads as TGTGCCATCAGTGAGGGGGGCTTAGCCAAAAACATTCAGTACTTC.

This sequence joins TRBV6-2 or TRBV6-3 and TRBJ2-1; D perhaps matches TRBD2 (6 bases). V dropped 6 bases and J dropped 11 bases, with 14 bases sitting between them. CDR1 MNHEY and CDR2 SVGEGT come from the germline V gene. This CDR3 is built from 12 residues. The CDR3 coding sequence is TGTGCCAGCAGCCCAGGGAGGCCACAGCAGTTCTTC. Residues: CASSPGRPQQFF.

The chain recombines TRBV7-2 with TRBJ1-5; TRBD1 might be the D (5 bases). This CDR3 is built from 13 residues. Per germline, CDR1 SGHTA and CDR2 FQGNSA. V was cut by 5 bases and J by 5 bases, with 10 bases left in between. The CDR3 DNA reads as TGTGCCAGCAGCCGAACAGGCTATCAGCCCCAGCATTTT. Encoded protein: CASSRTGYQPQHF.

The rearrangement links TRBV6-2 or TRBV6-3 to TRBJ2-7, with 11 nucleotides matching TRBD1. The length of the CDR3 is 15 residues. V shed 0 bases, J shed 2 bases, and the junction held 0 bases outside the gene matches. Germline V CDR1 and CDR2: MNHEY, SVGEGT. CDR3 sequence: CASSYSDRGPYEQYF. The DNA for the CDR3 is TGTGCCAGCAGTTACTCGGACAGGGGGCCCTACGAGCAGTACTTC.

The chain has TRBV6-5 and TRBJ2-5; 7 nucleotides align to TRBD1. V lost 6 bases to trimming and J lost 4 bases; unmatched junction nucleotides: 8. CDR3 length: 14 residues. CDR1 is MNHEY, CDR2 SVGAGI, per germline. CDR3 in amino acids: CASSPQGRRETQYF. The CDR3 DNA reads as TGTGCCAGCAGCCCACAGGGGAGAAGAGAGACCCAGTACTTC.

This clone has a single count. The chain joins TRBV5-1 to TRBJ1-4; D might be TRBD1 (5 bases). CDR3 length: 15 amino acids. The germline CDR1 and CDR2 sequences are SGHRS and YFSETQ. Trimming pared 4 bases from V and 9 bases from J, leaving 19 bases between. CDR3 in DNA: TGCGCCAGCAGCCTTGGAGGGACGGAGGGGAAAAAACTGTTTTTT. Translation gives CASSLGGTEGKKLFF.

Only one count was recorded for this clone. The chain couples TRBV30 to TRBJ2-1; 8 bases are a match to TRBD2. CDR3 length: 13 amino acids. The germline V gene has CDR1 GTSNPN and CDR2 SVGIG (reference sequence). Trimming took 3 bases from V and 8 from J; bases not matched to a gene: 6. This chain's CDR3 is CAWRAGAVYEQFF. Here the CDR3 DNA reads TGTGCCTGGAGAGCGGGAGCTGTCTATGAGCAGTTCTTC. Using reference TRBV30 and TRBJ2-1 for the parts outside the CDR3, the full variable domain is SQTIHQWPATLVQPVGSPLSLECTVEGTSNPNLYWYRQAAGRGLQLLFYSVGIGQISSEVPQNLSASRPQDRQFILSSKKLLLSDSGFYLCAWRAGAVYEQFFGPGTRLTVL.

This chain joins TRBV28 and TRBJ2-7; the match to TRBD2 covers 13 bases. V lost 4 bases to trimming and J lost 5 bases; unmatched junction nucleotides: 8. The CDR3 extends over 16 amino acids. Per the germline V gene, CDR1 is MDHEN and CDR2 is SYDVKM. In DNA, the CDR3 is TGTGCCAGCAGTTCCCGGCGGACTAGCGGGAGCGACGAGCAGTACTTC. Its translation is CASSSRRTSGSDEQYF.

The J gene is TRBJ1-6, the V gene TRBV6-4; TRBD1 matches 7 bases. Germline CDR1 reads MRHNA; CDR2 reads SNTAGT. CDR3 length equals 15 residues. J lost 6 bases, V lost 4 bases, and 6 bases had no gene match. CDR3 in DNA: TGTGCCAGCAGTGCGACAGGGTCTAGTAATTCACCCCTCCACTTT. It encodes CASSATGSSNSPLHF.